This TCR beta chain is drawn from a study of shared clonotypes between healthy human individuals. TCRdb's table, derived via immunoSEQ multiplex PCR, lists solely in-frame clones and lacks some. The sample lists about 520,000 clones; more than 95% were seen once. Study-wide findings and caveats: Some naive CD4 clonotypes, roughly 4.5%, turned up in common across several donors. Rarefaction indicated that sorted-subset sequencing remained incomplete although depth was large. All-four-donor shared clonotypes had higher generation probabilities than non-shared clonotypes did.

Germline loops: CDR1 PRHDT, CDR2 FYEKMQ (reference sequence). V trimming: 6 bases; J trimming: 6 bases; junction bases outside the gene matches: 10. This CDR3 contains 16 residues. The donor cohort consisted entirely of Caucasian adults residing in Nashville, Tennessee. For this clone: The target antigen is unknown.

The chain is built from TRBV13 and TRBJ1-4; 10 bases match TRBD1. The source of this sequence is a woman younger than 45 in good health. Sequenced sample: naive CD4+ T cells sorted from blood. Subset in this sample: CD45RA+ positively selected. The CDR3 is CASRTSQGTGDEKLFF. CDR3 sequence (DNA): TGTGCCAGCAGAACAAGCCAAGGGACAGGGGATGAAAAACTGTTTTTT. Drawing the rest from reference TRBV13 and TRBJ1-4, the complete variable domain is AAGVIQSPRHLIKEKRETATLKCYPIPRHDTVYWYQQGPGQDPQFLISFYEKMQSDKGSIPDRFSAQQFSDYHSELNMSSLELGDSALYFCASRTSQGTGDEKLFFGSGTQLSVL.